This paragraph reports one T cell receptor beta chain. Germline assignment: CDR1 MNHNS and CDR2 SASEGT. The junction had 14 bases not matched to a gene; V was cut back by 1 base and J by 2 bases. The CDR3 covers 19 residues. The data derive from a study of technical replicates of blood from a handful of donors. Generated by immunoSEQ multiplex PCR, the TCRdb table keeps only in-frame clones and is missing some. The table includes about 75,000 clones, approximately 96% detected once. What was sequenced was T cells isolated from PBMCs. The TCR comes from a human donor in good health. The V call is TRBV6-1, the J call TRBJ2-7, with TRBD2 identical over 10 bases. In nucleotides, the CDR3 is TGTGCCAGCAGTGAAGGCATGGGACGCTGGACTAGCGGAACCTACGAGCAGTACTTC. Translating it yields CASSEGMGRWTSGTYEQYF.